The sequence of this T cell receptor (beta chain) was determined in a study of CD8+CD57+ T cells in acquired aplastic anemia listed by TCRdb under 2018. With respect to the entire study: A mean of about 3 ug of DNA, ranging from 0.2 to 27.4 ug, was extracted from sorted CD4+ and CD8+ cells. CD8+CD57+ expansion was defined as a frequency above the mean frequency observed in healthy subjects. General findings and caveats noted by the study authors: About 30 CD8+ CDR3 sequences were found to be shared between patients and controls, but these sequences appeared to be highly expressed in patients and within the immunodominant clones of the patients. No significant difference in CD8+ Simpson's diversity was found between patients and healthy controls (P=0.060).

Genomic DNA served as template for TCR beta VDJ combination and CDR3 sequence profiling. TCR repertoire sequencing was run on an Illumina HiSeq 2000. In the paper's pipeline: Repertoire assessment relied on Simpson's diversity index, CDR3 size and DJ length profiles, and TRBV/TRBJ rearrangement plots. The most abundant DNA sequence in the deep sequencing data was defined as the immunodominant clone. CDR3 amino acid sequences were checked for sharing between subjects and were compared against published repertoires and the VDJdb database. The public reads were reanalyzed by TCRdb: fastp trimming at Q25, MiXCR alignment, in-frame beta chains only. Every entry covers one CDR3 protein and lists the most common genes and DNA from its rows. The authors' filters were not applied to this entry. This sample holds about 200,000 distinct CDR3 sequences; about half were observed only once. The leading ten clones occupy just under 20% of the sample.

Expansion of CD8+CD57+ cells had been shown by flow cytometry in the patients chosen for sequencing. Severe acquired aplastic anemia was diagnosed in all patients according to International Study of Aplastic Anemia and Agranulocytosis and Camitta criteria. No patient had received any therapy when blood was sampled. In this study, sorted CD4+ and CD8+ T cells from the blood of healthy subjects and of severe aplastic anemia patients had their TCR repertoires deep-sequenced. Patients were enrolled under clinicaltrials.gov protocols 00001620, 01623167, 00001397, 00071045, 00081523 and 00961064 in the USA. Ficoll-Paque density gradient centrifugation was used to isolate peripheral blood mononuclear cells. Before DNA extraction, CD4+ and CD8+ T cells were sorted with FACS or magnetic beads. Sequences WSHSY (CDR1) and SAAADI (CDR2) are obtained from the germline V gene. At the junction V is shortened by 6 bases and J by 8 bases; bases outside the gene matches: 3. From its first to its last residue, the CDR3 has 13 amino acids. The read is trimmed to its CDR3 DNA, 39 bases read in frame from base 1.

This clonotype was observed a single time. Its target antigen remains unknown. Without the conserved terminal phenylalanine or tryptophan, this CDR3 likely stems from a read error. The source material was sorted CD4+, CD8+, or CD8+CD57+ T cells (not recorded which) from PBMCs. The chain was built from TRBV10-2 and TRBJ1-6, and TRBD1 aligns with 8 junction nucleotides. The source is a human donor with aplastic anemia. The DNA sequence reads TGCGCCAGCAGGACAGGGGTTGATTCACCCCTCCACTTA. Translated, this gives CASRTGVDSPLHL.